This TCR beta chain was retrieved from a study of beta chain features in type 1 diabetes. Study-wide context: Over all samples combined, around 110 million sorted cells were examined.

Regarding the study as a whole: The naive, central memory and Treg TCRB repertoires of patients appeared to be more similar to one another than those of healthy donors.

Donors contributed one heparinised blood draw apiece, averaging approximately 0.12 L. In its sample, this clone was seen a few times. Its antigen is still unknown. Of the isolated RNA, all was reverse transcribed, and so the sequenced material was expressed TCRB transcripts. Repertoires were generated with immunoSEQ multiplex PCR, while TCRdb's copy carries only in-frame clones and drops some. The table shows approximately 400,000 clones, with approximately 15% occurring only once. Trimming shortened V by 9 bases and J by 1 base, and 13 bases separated the two germline ends. The CDR3 is 13 residues long. Germline V lookup: CDR1 MGHDK, CDR2 SYGVNS.

This chain joins TRBV25-1 and TRBJ2-7; no definite D call. Sequenced material: naive CD4+ T cells from blood. The clonotype was recovered from a woman between 18 and 30 years old in good health. DNA of the CDR3: TGTGCCAGTTCGAACAGTGGATCCTACGAGCAGTACTTC. Protein product: CASSNSGSYEQYF.